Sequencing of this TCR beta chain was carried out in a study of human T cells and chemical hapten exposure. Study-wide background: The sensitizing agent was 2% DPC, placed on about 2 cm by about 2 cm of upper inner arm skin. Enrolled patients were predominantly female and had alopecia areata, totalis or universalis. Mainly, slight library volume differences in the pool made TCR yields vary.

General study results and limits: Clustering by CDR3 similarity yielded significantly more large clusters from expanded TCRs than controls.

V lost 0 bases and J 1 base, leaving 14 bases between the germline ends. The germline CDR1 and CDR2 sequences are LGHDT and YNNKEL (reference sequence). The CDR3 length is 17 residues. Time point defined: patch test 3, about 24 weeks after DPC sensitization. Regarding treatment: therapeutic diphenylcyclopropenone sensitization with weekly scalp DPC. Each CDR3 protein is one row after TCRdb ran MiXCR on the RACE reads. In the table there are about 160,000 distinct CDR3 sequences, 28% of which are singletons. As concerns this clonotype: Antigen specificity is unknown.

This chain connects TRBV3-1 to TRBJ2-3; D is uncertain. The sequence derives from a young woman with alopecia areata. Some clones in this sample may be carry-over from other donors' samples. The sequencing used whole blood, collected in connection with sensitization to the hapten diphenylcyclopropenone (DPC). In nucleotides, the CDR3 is TGTGCCAGCAGCCAAGAGACCTCCGGGTCAGGCACAGATACGCAGTATTTT. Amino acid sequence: CASSQETSGSGTDTQYF.